What follows are 32 T cell receptor beta chains derived from one specimen sequenced in a study of response to subunit inactivated influenza vaccine (dated by TCRdb to about 2018). The library was built by means of RT-PCR. Instrument used: Illumina HiSeq 2500. TCRdb ran its own pipeline on the public reads, namely fastp trimming at Q25 and MiXCR clone calling, and kept in-frame beta chains. Duplicate CDR3 protein sequences are folded into a single record with the most common DNA and genes. Across this sample there are some 600,000 distinct CDR3 sequences, with approximately 14% seen only once. The ten largest clones take up approximately 7.6% of the sample. Here the sequenced sample was PBMCs from blood, taken about 14 days before vaccination. The origin of the receptors is a man in his fifties or sixties who received an inactivated influenza vaccine. Donor details come from another sample of the same person, matched by shared clones.

The V call is TRBV12-3 or TRBV12-4, the J call TRBJ1-1; maybe TRBD1 (5 bases). The CDR3 is made up of 13 amino acids. Trimming took 6 bases from V and 10 from J, leaving 18 bases between them. The CDR3 DNA reads TGTGCCAGCAGCCCAAGAGGGGCGGTTGGAGCTTTCTTT. It translates to CASSPRGAVGAFF.

In its sample, this clonotype was seen a few times. V is TRBV27 and J is TRBJ2-7; TRBD2 matches 8 bases. Germline CDR1 reads MNHEY; CDR2 reads SMNVEV (reference sequence). V trimming: 0 bases; J trimming: 4 bases; junction bases outside the gene matches: 11. The CDR3 extends over 17 amino acids. Written as DNA, the CDR3 is TGTGCCAGCAGTTTATCGGGCCCCTCGGGGGGGCATTACGAGCAGTACTTC. Amino acids: CASSLSGPSGGHYEQYF.

This rearrangement joins TRBV29-1 to TRBJ2-1; 11 bases line up with TRBD1. V dropped 5 bases and J dropped 5; count of bases not matched to a gene: 8. Germline lookup yields CDR1 SQVTM and CDR2 ANQGSEA. The CDR3 has 15 residues. The DNA for the CDR3 is TGCAGCGTTTCCTTGGGGACAGGGGGGCACAATGAGCAGTTCTTC. It encodes CSVSLGTGGHNEQFF.

This clonotype was seen more than once but under ten times. This sequence joins TRBV11-2 and TRBJ2-3; TRBD2 matches at 12 bases. The CDR3 covers 15 residues. From germline, CDR1 is SGHAT and CDR2 FQNNGV. J lost 6 bases, V lost 5 bases, and 6 bases had no gene match. The CDR3 reads CASSALAGGWDTQYF. The CDR3 DNA sequence: TGTGCCAGCAGCGCTCTAGCGGGAGGGTGGGATACGCAGTATTTT.

This clonotype appeared a few times. The rearrangement uses TRBV4-3 and TRBJ1-3, with D maybe TRBD1 (5 bases). The CDR3 spans 15 residues. The ends were cut back, 1 base at V and 4 bases at J, with 11 bases in the middle. Germline loops: CDR1 LGHNA, CDR2 YSLEER. CDR3 DNA sequence: TGCGCCAGCAGCCAAGGGACACTAAAGGGAAACACCATATATTTT. This sequence encodes CASSQGTLKGNTIYF.

CDR3 sequence (DNA): TGCGCCAGCAGCTTGGGGTACAGGGAAGGAGGCGAAAAACTGTTTTTT. Protein: CASSLGYREGGEKLFF. The gene calls are TRBV5-1 and TRBJ1-4, with D perhaps TRBD1 (6 bases). This CDR3 spans 16 amino acids. Germline V gene sequence: CDR1 SGHRS, CDR2 YFSETQ. Trimming took 0 bases from V and 8 from J, leaving 17 bases between them.

This clonotype was observed a few times. V is TRBV5-5 and J is TRBJ2-7; 7 bases match TRBD1. Germline CDR1 SGHKS, CDR2 YYEKEE (reference sequence). J was trimmed by 0 bases and V by 4 bases; bases with no gene match: 13. CDR3 length equals 17 residues. DNA for the CDR3: TGTGCCAGCAGCCAATTTTCCACAGGGGCCAGCTCCTACGAGCAGTACTTC. This sequence encodes CASSQFSTGASSYEQYF.

The chain has TRBV6-2 or TRBV6-3 and TRBJ2-2; possibly TRBD1 for D (5 bases). V was trimmed by 7 bases and J by 6 bases, leaving 9 bases between them. This CDR3 is 12 amino acids long. Germline loops: CDR1 MNHEY, CDR2 SVGEGT. The CDR3 DNA reads as TGTGCCAGCAATCAGGGATCCGGGGAGCTGTTTTTT. This translates into CASNQGSGELFF.

The sample holds many counts of this clonotype. V usage is TRBV28 and J usage is TRBJ1-4; D is ambiguous. The CDR3 runs 11 residues. Between the trimmed V and J ends, which lost 2 bases and 7 bases, there was a span of 2 bases. Germline V gene data show CDR1 as MDHEN and CDR2 as SYDVKM. The DNA for the CDR3 is TGTGCCAGCAGTTTACTTGAAAAACTGTTTTTT. The encoded protein is CASSLLEKLFF.

This clonotype was observed many times. This chain uses TRBV4-1 with TRBJ2-1, with TRBD2 matching over 12 bases. The CDR3 is 15 amino acids. The V segment lost 4 bases and the J segment 8 bases; nucleotides outside the gene matches: 6. Germline values: CDR1 MGHRA, CDR2 YSYEKL. The CDR3 spells CASSLLAGGGHEQFF. CDR3 nucleotides: TGCGCCAGCAGCCTCCTAGCGGGAGGGGGCCATGAGCAGTTCTTC.

J is TRBJ2-1 and V is TRBV20-1, with D tentatively TRBD1 (5 bases). The CDR3 has 12 amino acids. CDR1 is DFQATT, CDR2 SNEGSKA, per germline (reference sequence). The CDR3 sequence: CIIGEKVNEQFF. CDR3 in DNA: TGCATAATAGGGGAAAAAGTCAATGAGCAGTTCTTC.

CDR3 sequence (DNA): TGTGCCAGCAGTCTCACGTCCGGGACAGTAAGCGGGGAGCTGTTTTTT. Its translation: CASSLTSGTVSGELFF. The V and J genes are TRBV2 and TRBJ2-2, with TRBD1 matching over 7 bases. With 5 bases clipped from V and 7 bases from J, the junction kept 13 bases outside the gene matches. The CDR3 runs to 16 residues. Germline V CDR1 and CDR2: SNHLY, FYNNEI.

This clonotype occurred a few times. The rearrangement joins TRBV6-1 to TRBJ2-4; TRBD1 matches at 9 bases. From germline, CDR1 is MNHNS and CDR2 SASEGT. The V segment lost 5 bases and the J segment 9 bases; nucleotides outside the gene matches: 11. The CDR3 totals 15 residues. The CDR3 nucleotides read TGTGCCAGCAGTCAGACCGGGACAGGGACGGGCATTCAGTACTTC. It is translated as CASSQTGTGTGIQYF.

This clonotype was observed a handful of times. CDR3 sequence (DNA): TGTGCCATCAGTGGGACGGAAGAGACCCAGTACTTC. Protein product: CAISGTEETQYF. V is TRBV10-3 and J is TRBJ2-5; no clear D. The CDR3 contains 12 residues. V was trimmed by 4 bases and J by 3 bases, leaving 6 bases between them. The germline V gene has CDR1 ENHRY and CDR2 SYGVKD.

This clonotype was observed many times. The rearrangement links TRBV5-1 to TRBJ2-5; D is perhaps TRBD1 or TRBD2 (5 bases each). V was clipped by 1 base and J by 4 bases, with 11 bases between them. CDR3 length equals 14 residues. Germline CDR1 and CDR2: SGHRS and YFSETQ. CDR3: CASSLWGSGETQYF. The CDR3 DNA reads as TGCGCCAGCAGCTTGTGGGGGAGTGGAGAGACCCAGTACTTC.

This clonotype has only a few counts. The J gene is TRBJ2-3, the V gene TRBV28, with 10 nucleotides matching TRBD2. The germline V gene encodes CDR1 MDHEN and CDR2 SYDVKM. V dropped 4 bases and J dropped 0; count of bases not matched to a gene: 4. This CDR3 spans 16 amino acids. The CDR3, as DNA: TGTGCCAGCAGTTCCTCAGCGGGAGGGAGCACAGATACGCAGTATTTT. Amino acids: CASSSSAGGSTDTQYF.

This clonotype was counted a few times. This sequence joins TRBV12-3 or TRBV12-4 and TRBJ2-3; 7 positions agree with TRBD2. Trimming removed 8 bases from V and 1 base from J; junction bases left unmatched: 9. The CDR3 extends over 15 amino acids. DNA of the CDR3: TGTGCCAGCGCAGCTGATCTAGCGGGCACAGATACGCAGTATTTT. It translates to CASAADLAGTDTQYF.

This clonotype was observed many times. The chain's CDR3 is CASSYTRDEEQFF. CDR3 coding DNA: TGTGCCAGCAGTTACACCCGGGACGAGGAGCAGTTCTTC. The chain couples TRBV6-2 or TRBV6-3 to TRBJ2-1, with D perhaps matching TRBD1 or TRBD2 (5 bases each). Germline CDR1 and CDR2: MNHEY and SVGEGT. Trimming removed 2 bases at V and 10 bases at J, with 12 bases between. This CDR3 is 13 amino acids long.

The chain links TRBV20-1 to TRBJ2-3; 15 bases map to TRBD2. The length of the CDR3 is 16 residues. CDR1 and CDR2 (germline): DFQATT, SNEGSKA (reference sequence). Trimming removed 7 bases from V and 2 bases from J; junction bases left unmatched: 7. In nucleotides, the CDR3 is TGCAGTGTTGGACTAGCGGGGGGGCCGATCACAGATACGCAGTATTTT. Translating gives CSVGLAGGPITDTQYF.

V usage is TRBV2 and J usage is TRBJ2-5; D gene uncertain. The CDR3 has 12 amino acids. Between the trimmed V and J ends, which lost 6 bases and 2 bases, there was a span of 7 bases. Germline CDR1 SNHLY, CDR2 FYNNEI. CDR3 loop: CASREIQETQYF. The CDR3, as DNA: TGTGCCAGCAGAGAGATTCAAGAGACCCAGTACTTC.

This chain connects TRBV6-2 or TRBV6-3 to TRBJ2-3; 9 bases match TRBD2. The length of the CDR3 is 18 residues. Losses at the gene ends were 2 bases for V and 6 bases for J; bases not matched to a gene: 15. Germline V gives CDR1 MNHEY, CDR2 SVGEGT. In nucleotides, the CDR3 is TGTGCCAGCAGTTACCCCTTGGGACGAAGCGGGGGGCGGGATACGCAGTATTTT. This sequence encodes CASSYPLGRSGGRDTQYF.

The sample holds a few counts of this clonotype. This sequence joins TRBV5-6 and TRBJ2-1, with D maybe TRBD1 (5 bases). The CDR3 consists of 16 residues. Looked up from germline, CDR1 is SGHDT and CDR2 is YYEEEE. Trimming took off 4 bases at V and 0 bases at J, with 14 bases between the two ends. Here the CDR3 DNA reads TGTGCCAGCAGCCTCCAAGACAGTAGCTCCTACAATGAGCAGTTCTTC. This sequence encodes CASSLQDSSSYNEQFF.

This sequence joins TRBV12-3 or TRBV12-4 and TRBJ2-1; 8 positions agree with TRBD2. The CDR3 totals 15 residues. Unmatched junction bases numbered 5, after V lost 3 bases and J lost 4 bases. The CDR3 bases are TGTGCCAGCAGTTTTGTGGGACTAGGTTACAATGAGCAGTTCTTC. Translated: CASSFVGLGYNEQFF.

The chain is built from TRBV7-8 and TRBJ2-2; 7 bases fit TRBD2. V was pared by 10 bases and J by 0 bases, with 5 bases of the junction left unmatched. Germline V CDR1 and CDR2: SGHVS, FQNEAQ. The CDR3 covers 14 residues. The CDR3 region has the DNA TGTGCCACCCGTCGGGGGGCGAACACCGGGGAGCTGTTTTTT. Translation: CATRRGANTGELFF.

J is TRBJ2-2 and V is TRBV18; D is undetermined. CDR3 size: 13 residues. The V end was cut by 2 bases, the J end by 6 bases, with 7 bases between. Germline-derived CDR1 and CDR2 are KGHSH and LQKENI. CDR3 in DNA: TGTGCCAGCTCACCAATCCAGGCCGGGGAGCTGTTTTTT. Amino acids: CASSPIQAGELFF.

This clonotype is a singleton in its sample. The rearrangement joins TRBV2 to TRBJ1-5; D is ambiguous. The germline V gene encodes CDR1 SNHLY and CDR2 FYNNEI. V dropped 8 bases and J dropped 3 bases, with 11 bases sitting between them. The CDR3 contains 13 residues. CDR3 nucleotides: TGTGCCAGCTTAGAAATGGCCAATCAGCCCCAGCATTTT. Its translation: CASLEMANQPQHF.

In this sample, this clonotype turned up a few times. In DNA form, the CDR3 reads TGTGCCAGCAGTTACGGGGGGGGTGGCAATCAGCCCCAGCATTTT. It encodes CASSYGGGGNQPQHF. This rearrangement joins TRBV6-2 or TRBV6-3 to TRBJ1-5; D possibly corresponds to TRBD1 (5 bases). The length of the CDR3 is 15 residues. CDR1 and CDR2 from the germline V gene are MNHEY and SVGEGT. Trimming shortened V by 2 bases and J by 2 bases, and 10 bases separated the two germline ends.

In this sample, this clonotype turned up a few times. V and J are TRBV5-1 and TRBJ1-1, with TRBD1 matching 11 bases. The germline V gene encodes CDR1 SGHRS and CDR2 YFSETQ. The J segment lost 5 bases and the V segment lost 4 bases, leaving 7 bases of the junction unmatched. CDR3 length equals 15 residues. CDR3 loop: CASSRDRGKGTEAFF. As DNA, the CDR3 is TGCGCCAGCAGCAGGGACAGGGGGAAGGGGACTGAAGCTTTCTTT.

At least ten counts were recorded for this clonotype. The V call is TRBV2, the J call TRBJ1-2; D not resolved. Trimming took 6 bases from V and 6 from J, leaving 14 bases between them. This CDR3 comprises 13 residues. Germline CDR1 SNHLY, CDR2 FYNNEI. The CDR3 nucleotides are TGTGCCAGCAGGGTAACCGGGAGCGATGGCTACACCTTC. This encodes CASRVTGSDGYTF. Full variable domain (outside the CDR3, taken from reference TRBV2 and TRBJ1-2): EPEVTQTPSHQVTQMGQEVILRCVPISNHLYFYWYRQILGQKVEFLVSFYNNEISEKSEIFDDQFSVERPDGSNFTLKIRSTKLEDSAMYFCASRVTGSDGYTFGSGTRLTVV.

This clonotype was found many times. The CDR3 DNA reads as TGTGCCAGCACGTCCTGGACTAGCGGGAGTCAGCAGTTCTTC. Translated, it gives CASTSWTSGSQQFF. V usage is TRBV6-2 or TRBV6-3 and J usage is TRBJ2-1; TRBD2 matches at 13 bases. Germline CDR1 MNHEY, CDR2 SVGEGT. This CDR3 comprises 14 residues. Unmatched junction bases numbered 8, after V lost 7 bases and J lost 11 bases.

This chain joins TRBV7-8 and TRBJ2-1, with D perhaps TRBD1 (7 bases). CDR3 length: 14 amino acids. Trimming cost V 1 base and J 9 bases, with 13 bases left between them. Per germline, CDR1 SGHVS and CDR2 FQNEAQ. The CDR3 DNA reads as TGTGCCAGCAGCTTAGGACAGGGAGGCGGTGAGCAGTTCTTC. It yields the protein CASSLGQGGGEQFF.

The chain combines TRBV7-8 with TRBJ2-3; D remains ambiguous. V dropped 2 bases and J dropped 3 bases, with 9 bases sitting between them. The CDR3 loop spans 14 amino acids. Germline CDR1 and CDR2: SGHVS and FQNEAQ. The CDR3 DNA reads as TGTGCCAGCAGCTTATTTGGGGATACAGATACGCAGTATTTT. The encoded protein is CASSLFGDTDTQYF.